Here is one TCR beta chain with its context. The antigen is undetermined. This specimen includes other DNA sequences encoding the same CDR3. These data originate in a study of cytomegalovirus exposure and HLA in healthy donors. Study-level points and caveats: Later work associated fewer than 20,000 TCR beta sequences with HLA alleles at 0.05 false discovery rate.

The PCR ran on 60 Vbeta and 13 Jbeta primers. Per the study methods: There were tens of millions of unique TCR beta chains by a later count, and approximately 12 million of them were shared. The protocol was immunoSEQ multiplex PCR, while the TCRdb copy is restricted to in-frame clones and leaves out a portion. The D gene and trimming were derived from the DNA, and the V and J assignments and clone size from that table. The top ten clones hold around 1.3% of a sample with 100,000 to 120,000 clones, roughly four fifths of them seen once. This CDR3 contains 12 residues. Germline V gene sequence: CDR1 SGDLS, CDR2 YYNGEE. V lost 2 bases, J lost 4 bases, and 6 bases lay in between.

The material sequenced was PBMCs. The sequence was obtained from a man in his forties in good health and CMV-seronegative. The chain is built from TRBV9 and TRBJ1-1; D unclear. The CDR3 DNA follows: TGTGCCAGCAGCGTTCCCGGCACTGAAGCTTTCTTT. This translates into CASSVPGTEAFF. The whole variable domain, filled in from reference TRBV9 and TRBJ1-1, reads DSGVTQTPKHLITATGQRVTLRCSPRSGDLSVYWYQQSLDQGLQFLIQYYNGEERAKGNILERFSAQQFPDLHSELNLSSLELGDSALYFCASSVPGTEAFFGQGTRLTVV.